One and the same sample provided the 20 T cell receptor beta chains below, sequenced in a study of patients with pleural tuberculosis (dated by TCRdb to the mid-2010s). Sequencing was performed on an Illumina Genome Analyzer IIx. TCRdb cleaned the public reads at Q25 with fastp, built clones with MiXCR and kept in-frame beta chains. Under each unique CDR3 protein, matching rows form one entry showing the most common genes and DNA. This sample comprises almost 30,000 distinct CDR3 sequences, about 20% of them detected only once. About 3.7% of the sample lies in the top ten. Sequencing used peripheral blood. These receptors were taken from a human donor with pleural tuberculosis.

To note about this clonotype: This clone may be a read error of a much larger clone one base away. J is TRBJ2-7 and V is TRBV7-9; D is ambiguous. CDR1 and CDR2 from the germline V gene are SEHNR and FQNEAQ (reference sequence). This CDR3 contains 12 residues. The CDR3 region is CASSTEKDERYF. The CDR3, as DNA: TGTGCCAGCAGCACCGAGAAAGACGAGCGGTACTTC.

This clonotype was counted between two and nine times. Being one base from a much bigger clone, this may be a read error. The CDR3 protein is CSASEGADTGELFF. As DNA, the CDR3 is TGCAGTGCTAGTGAAGGGGCCGACACCGGGGAGCTGTTTTTT. The chain recombines TRBV20-1 with TRBJ2-2; maybe TRBD1 (5 bases). Germline CDR1 and CDR2: DFQATT and SNEGSKA (reference sequence). This CDR3 is 14 amino acids long. V was cut by 3 bases and J by 3 bases, with 11 bases left in between.

In its sample, this clonotype was seen many times. V usage is TRBV12-3 or TRBV12-4 and J usage is TRBJ1-5; 7 positions match TRBD1. The length of the CDR3 is 15 residues. Trimming cost V 6 bases and J 2 bases; bases outside gene matches: 7. The CDR3 coding sequence is TGTGCCAGCAGGAGAGACAGGGTCGGCAATCAGCCCCAGCATTTT. Translating gives CASRRDRVGNQPQHF.

The sample holds many counts of this clonotype. This sequence joins TRBV27 and TRBJ2-5, with no clear D. CDR3 length: 10 residues. V was shortened by 0 bases and J by 11 bases, with 4 bases between the two germline ends. Looked up from germline, CDR1 is MNHEY and CDR2 is SMNVEV (reference sequence). CDR3 sequence: CASSLSPQYF. CDR3 coding DNA: TGTGCCAGCAGTTTATCCCCTCAGTACTTC.

This clonotype was recorded many times. This rearrangement joins TRBV6-4 to TRBJ1-2; a weak D match, TRBD1 (6 bases). The germline CDR1 and CDR2 sequences are MRHNA and SNTAGT. The length of the CDR3 is 15 residues. Between the trimmed V and J ends, which lost 2 bases and 7 bases, there was a span of 17 bases. DNA for the CDR3: TGTGCCAGCAGTGACGGACAGCTTAGTCGGAGTGGCTACACCTTC. Its translation: CASSDGQLSRSGYTF.

This chain links TRBV15 with TRBJ1-5; unclear D gene. The V gene's germline CDR1 is LNHNV and CDR2 YYDKDF (reference sequence). Between the trimmed V and J ends, which lost 3 bases and 6 bases, there was a span of 9 bases. The CDR3 covers 13 residues. The CDR3 sequence: CATSSLVGQPQHF. In nucleotides, the CDR3 is TGTGCCACCAGCAGCCTGGTTGGTCAGCCCCAGCATTTT.

This clonotype was detected many times. V and J are TRBV4-3 and TRBJ2-1, with 10 bases fitting TRBD1. The length of the CDR3 is 18 residues. V was clipped by 4 bases and J by 9 bases; unmatched bases: 18. Germline loops: CDR1 LGHNA, CDR2 YSLEER. The CDR3: CASSRLDTGTGEDTEQFF. For the CDR3, the DNA is TGCGCCAGCAGCCGACTTGATACCGGGACAGGGGAGGATACTGAGCAGTTCTTC.

By share of the sample, this clonotype is medium-sized. The chain links TRBV6-2 or TRBV6-3 to TRBJ1-1; 7 bases map to TRBD1. The V gene's germline CDR1 is MNHEY and CDR2 SVGEGT. J lost 0 bases, V lost 2 bases, and 9 bases had no gene match. The CDR3 loop spans 17 amino acids. CDR3 nucleotide sequence: TGTGCCAGCAGTTACCCCACAGGGGACACGTTGAACACTGAAGCTTTCTTT. Amino acid sequence: CASSYPTGDTLNTEAFF.

Many counts were recorded for this clonotype. The chain joins TRBV12-3 or TRBV12-4 to TRBJ1-6; D not resolved. CDR3 length: 15 amino acids. The ends were cut back, 6 bases at V and 1 base at J, with 10 bases in the middle. The CDR3 reads CASSPRGSYNSPLHF. As DNA, the CDR3 is TGTGCCAGCAGCCCCCGCGGATCCTATAATTCACCCCTCCACTTT.

This clonotype was recorded at least ten times. V gene TRBV18 combines with J gene TRBJ1-5; 9 nucleotides agree with TRBD1. V shed 3 bases, J shed 4 bases, and the junction held 4 bases outside the gene matches. The CDR3 has 15 residues. CDR1 and CDR2 (germline): KGHSH, LQKENI. CDR3 region: CASSPDRGLNQPQHF. The CDR3 DNA sequence: TGTGCCAGCTCACCGGACAGGGGATTAAATCAGCCCCAGCATTTT.

As for this clonotype: A much bigger clone sits one base away, suggesting this may be a read error. The chain recombines TRBV24-1 with TRBJ1-1; D unclear. V lost 4 bases and J lost 11, with 10 bases in between. Germline loops: CDR1 KGHDR, CDR2 SFDVKD. This CDR3 has 11 residues. CDR3 DNA: TGTGCCACCAGTGACGGGGTGACCGCTTTCTTT. Protein: CATSDGVTAFF.

This clonotype was seen at least ten times. The V call is TRBV6-1, the J call TRBJ1-2, with D uncertain. The CDR3 is 14 amino acids. The germline CDR1 and CDR2 sequences are MNHNS and SASEGT. V was shortened by 5 bases and J by 4 bases, with 14 bases between the two germline ends. In nucleotides, the CDR3 is TGTGCCAGCAGTTCCCAATCGGCGACCTATGGCTACACCTTC. Encoded protein: CASSSQSATYGYTF.

Notes on this clonotype: One end of the junction is discordant with germline, which a read error may explain. This chain connects TRBV11-3 to TRBJ1-1; 8 bases map to TRBD1. Germline assignment: CDR1 SGHNT and CDR2 YENEEA. The CDR3 covers 15 residues. The CDR3 region is CASSARQGPNTGACF. The CDR3 bases are TGTGCCAGCAGCGCCCGACAGGGGCCGAACACTGGAGCTTGCTTT.

This clonotype was seen many times. The J gene is TRBJ1-1, the V gene TRBV29-1; no reliable D call. The V and J ends lost 6 bases and 4 bases respectively, with 18 bases between them. CDR3 length equals 14 residues. CDR1 is SQVTM, CDR2 ANQGSEA, per germline. Written as DNA, the CDR3 is TGCAGCGTCCAATGGGCAGTGGTTGGCACTGAAGCTTTCTTT. The encoded protein is CSVQWAVVGTEAFF. Full variable domain (missing parts from reference TRBV29-1 and TRBJ1-1): SAVISQKPSRDICQRGTSLTIQCQVDSQVTMMFWYRQQPGQSLTLIATANQGSEATYESGFVIDKFPISRPNLTFSTLTVSNMSPEDSSIYLCSVQWAVVGTEAFFGQGTRLTVV.

This clonotype ranks as medium-sized (0.01 to 0.1%). The chain employs TRBV6-2 or TRBV6-3 and TRBJ2-1; D not certain. Per the germline V gene, CDR1 is MNHEY and CDR2 is SVGEGT. The CDR3 contains 14 residues. V gave up 3 bases and J gave up 2 bases, with 8 bases separating them. The chain's CDR3 is CASSYWFTYNEQFF. The CDR3 bases are TGTGCCAGCAGTTATTGGTTCACCTACAATGAGCAGTTCTTC.

This clonotype was seen many times. V usage is TRBV30 and J usage is TRBJ1-1; no reliable D call. CDR1 is GTSNPN and CDR2 is SVGIG in the germline V gene (reference sequence). Trimming cost V 1 base and J 9 bases, with 6 bases left between them. The CDR3 runs 10 residues. The CDR3 DNA reads TGTGCCTGGAGTGGGGTAAAAGCTTTCTTT. Its protein is CAWSGVKAFF.

This clonotype was found a few times. The chain joins TRBV10-3 to TRBJ2-1; TRBD2 aligns across 14 bases. Losses at the gene ends were 0 bases for V and 7 bases for J; bases not matched to a gene: 2. Germline V CDR1 and CDR2: ENHRY, SYGVKD. The CDR3 spans 16 residues. CDR3 bases: TGTGCCATCAGTGAGTCGGGACTAGCGGGAGTGAATGAGCAGTTCTTC. The encoded protein is CAISESGLAGVNEQFF.

This clonotype has ten or more counts. The chain employs TRBV6-6 and TRBJ2-3; 7 bases line up with TRBD2. The germline V gene encodes CDR1 MNHNY and CDR2 SVGAGI (reference sequence). With V trimmed by 6 bases and J by 5 bases, 11 bases remained unmatched. This CDR3 contains 15 residues. This CDR3 is CASRREGLPQDTQYF. The CDR3 DNA reads TGTGCCAGCAGGAGGGAGGGCCTCCCACAAGATACGCAGTATTTT.

This clonotype was found many times. DNA of the CDR3: TGTGCCAGCGGGGGGGAGGGGGCCTCTGGAAACACCATATATTTT. As protein: CASGGEGASGNTIYF. The genes are TRBV28 and TRBJ1-3; 7 nucleotides align to TRBD1. The length of the CDR3 is 15 residues. The germline V gene has CDR1 MDHEN and CDR2 SYDVKM. Germline trimming cut 8 bases from V and 0 bases from J; bases unmatched to any gene: 7.

On this clonotype itself: A much larger clone differs by one base, so this may be a read error. This rearrangement joins TRBV13 to TRBJ2-7; TRBD1 matches 8 bases. CDR1 and CDR2 from the germline V gene are PRHDT and FYEKMQ (reference sequence). V trimming: 0 bases; J trimming: 5 bases; junction bases outside the gene matches: 6. CDR3 length: 15 amino acids. The CDR3 coding sequence is TGTGCCAGCAGCTTAGGGGGACAGGATACCCACGAGCAGTACTTC. This codes for CASSLGGQDTHEQYF.